Sequencing of this TCR beta chain was carried out in a study of CD8+ T cells in alopecia areata. Study-wide background: Among treated patients, oral tofacitinib was administered at 5 to 10 mg twice daily.

Trimming at V came to 1 base and at J to 6 bases, leaving 12 bases not matched to a gene. The CDR3 runs 18 residues. From germline, CDR1 is SEHNR and CDR2 FQNEAQ (reference sequence). RNA extraction and reverse transcription yielded cDNA as sequencing template. Generated by immunoSEQ multiplex PCR, the TCRdb table keeps only in-frame clones and is missing some. The data contain about 130,000 clones, roughly 58% of them seen just once; the ten biggest clones take up 4.5% to 5.5%. This sample comprised CD4+ T cells sorted from blood, obtained at week 0. The receptor's source is a human donor with alopecia areata. This chain connects TRBV7-9 to TRBJ1-6, with 7 positions matching TRBD1. CDR3 residues: CASSLGSGTEIFNSPLHF. Written as DNA, the CDR3 is TGTGCCAGCAGCTTAGGATCCGGGACAGAGATTTTTAATTCACCCCTCCACTTT.